Presented here are 3 T cell receptor beta chains from one specimen sequenced in a study of graft-versus-host responses after intestinal transplantation. Clones were sequenced by immunoSEQ multiplex PCR, and TCRdb holds only the in-frame ones, with some missing. The sample has approximately 9,000 clones; less than 35% are singletons. The specimen was alloreactive CD4+ T cells from a mixed lymphocyte reaction culture, collected before intestinal transplant. As to subset: CFSE-low proliferating T cells sorted from roughly six-day pre-transplant mixed lymphocyte reaction (GvH or HvG direction). Every receptor here comes from a human patient who received an intestinal transplant.

A few counts support this clone. The CDR3 protein is CSVETDSRTDTQYF. CDR3 nucleotides: TGCAGCGTTGAAACGGACAGTCGCACAGATACGCAGTATTTT. The chain combines TRBV29-1 with TRBJ2-3; D is perhaps TRBD1 (6 bases). V gave up 2 bases and J gave up 1 base, with 10 bases separating them. The CDR3 contains 14 residues. The germline CDR1 and CDR2 sequences are SQVTM and ANQGSEA.

This chain links TRBV4-1 with TRBJ1-1, with D possibly matching TRBD1 (5 bases). V dropped 4 bases and J dropped 4 bases, with 16 bases sitting between them. Germline lookup yields CDR1 MGHRA and CDR2 YSYEKL. The CDR3 consists of 15 residues. The CDR3 DNA sequence: TGCGCCAGCAGCCTAAGTGCGCAGGGTGGCACTGAAGCTTTCTTT. Its translation: CASSLSAQGGTEAFF.

The J gene is TRBJ1-5, the V gene TRBV5-6; D not resolved. CDR3 length equals 16 residues. The germline V gene has CDR1 SGHDT and CDR2 YYEEEE. V was shortened by 0 bases and J by 0 bases, with 10 bases between the two germline ends. The CDR3 coding sequence is TGTGCCAGCAGCTTGGGTTATGAATATAGCAATCAGCCCCAGCATTTT. It codes for CASSLGYEYSNQPQHF.